These 16 T cell receptor beta chains originate from one sample sequenced in a study of blood T cells in healthy people across ages (dated by TCRdb to the mid-2010s). To prepare the library, 5' RACE was applied. Data came from an Illumina HiSeq 2500. A second PCR of about 7 to 12 cycles was run with a J-beta primer mix and a sample-barcoded 5' primer. The public reads were quality trimmed at Q25 with fastp and then assembled into clones with MiXCR by TCRdb, keeping productive beta chains. Every distinct CDR3 protein forms one entry, paired with its most common genes and DNA. The sample data list 800,000 to 950,000 distinct CDR3 sequences, and roughly 48% of these were observed just once. About an eighth of the sample is taken by the ten largest. Input material: blood. Receptor source: a man aged 25 to 40 in good health.

Only a few counts were recorded for this clonotype. The chain has TRBV7-2 and TRBJ2-3, with TRBD1 identical over 8 bases. CDR1 is SGHTA, CDR2 FQGNSA, per germline. Trimming took 0 bases from V and 0 from J; bases not matched to a gene: 5. The CDR3 is made up of 17 amino acids. Here the CDR3 DNA reads TGTGCCAGCAGCTTAGCGTTACGGACAGGGAGCACAGATACGCAGTATTTT. Translating it yields CASSLALRTGSTDTQYF.

This clonotype has only a few counts. The chain is built from TRBV4-3 and TRBJ1-1, with D possibly being TRBD1 (6 bases). CDR3 length equals 14 residues. CDR1 is LGHNA and CDR2 is YSLEER in the germline V gene. V shed 4 bases and J shed 7 bases, with 16 bases lying between them. The CDR3 nucleotides are TGCGCCAGCAGCCGCCTGCTACGGACAGATGAAGCTTTCTTT. Encoded protein: CASSRLLRTDEAFF.

The chain recombines TRBV29-1 with TRBJ1-2, with 8 nucleotides matching TRBD1. V was pared by 1 base and J by 6 bases, with 4 bases of the junction left unmatched. Germline V gene lookup returns CDR1 SQVTM and CDR2 ANQGSEA. The CDR3 spans 13 residues. The CDR3 spells CSVEVDRGHGYTF. DNA of the CDR3: TGCAGCGTTGAAGTCGACAGGGGCCATGGCTACACCTTC.

A word on this clonotype: Sequence at one end of the junction differs from germline and may be a read error. The chain carries TRBV27 and TRBJ2-1; D is ambiguous. This CDR3 comprises 14 residues. Germline assignment: CDR1 MNHEY and CDR2 SMNVEV (reference sequence). The CDR3, as DNA: TGTGCCGGCAGTCCCTCCGCTCTATACAATGAGCAGTTCTTC. Translation gives CAGSPSALYNEQFF.

V and J are TRBV10-3 and TRBJ2-1, with 8 bases lining up with TRBD2. From germline, CDR1 is ENHRY and CDR2 SYGVKD. The CDR3 length is 13 residues. Losses at the gene ends were 6 bases for V and 5 bases for J; bases not matched to a gene: 3. DNA of the CDR3: TGTGCCATCAGCGGGGGGGCCAACAATGAGCAGTTCTTC. It is translated as CAISGGANNEQFF.

This clonotype appeared a few times. V gene TRBV27 combines with J gene TRBJ2-7, with no clear D. The CDR3 covers 14 residues. CDR1 is MNHEY and CDR2 is SMNVEV in the germline V gene (reference sequence). V gave up 8 bases and J gave up 2 bases, with 16 bases separating them. The CDR3 sequence: CASGSPGSAYEQYF. In nucleotides, the CDR3 is TGTGCCAGCGGCTCGCCGGGTTCAGCCTACGAGCAGTACTTC.

The chain couples TRBV27 to TRBJ2-5; D possibly corresponds to TRBD1 (6 bases). Germline V gene lookup returns CDR1 MNHEY and CDR2 SMNVEV (reference sequence). The V gene lost 2 bases and the J gene lost 1 base, with 14 bases spanning the gap. The CDR3 totals 16 residues. The CDR3 nucleotides are TGTGCCAGCAGTTTAAAACTCGGACAGACCCAAGAGACCCAGTACTTC. This translates into CASSLKLGQTQETQYF.

Comment on this clonotype: An end of the junction does not agree with germline; a read error may underlie this. The chain has TRBV29-1 and TRBJ2-5; tentative D call: TRBD2 (5 bases). CDR1 SQVTM and CDR2 ANQGSEA come from the germline V gene. CDR3 length equals 14 residues. CDR3 sequence: CGVEYNGIEETQYF. The CDR3 nucleotides read TGCGGCGTTGAATATAACGGGATAGAAGAGACCCAGTACTTC.

Only a few counts were recorded for this clonotype. V is TRBV14 and J is TRBJ2-1, with TRBD1 matching 7 bases. The CDR3 covers 16 residues. CDR1 is SGHDN, CDR2 FVKESK, per germline. V lost 5 bases to trimming and J lost 7 bases; unmatched junction nucleotides: 14. CDR3 loop: CASSKTTGWSENEQFF. CDR3 in DNA: TGTGCCAGCAGCAAAACGACAGGGTGGTCGGAGAATGAGCAGTTCTTC. Using reference TRBV14 and TRBJ2-1 for the parts outside the CDR3, the full variable domain is EAGVTQFPSHSVIEKGQTVTLRCDPISGHDNLYWYRRVMGKEIKFLLHFVKESKQDESGMPNNRFLAERTGGTYSTLKVQPAELEDSGVYFCASSKTTGWSENEQFFGPGTRLTVL.

At least ten counts were recorded for this clonotype. The chain employs TRBV29-1 and TRBJ2-3; D remains ambiguous. Germline loops: CDR1 SQVTM, CDR2 ANQGSEA. The CDR3 extends over 11 amino acids. V gave up 7 bases and J gave up 4 bases, with 9 bases separating them. The CDR3 loop reads CSAFVSDTQYF. The CDR3 DNA reads as TGCAGCGCGTTCGTGTCAGATACGCAGTATTTT.

The V and J genes are TRBV9 and TRBJ2-1; 12 bases line up with TRBD1. J was trimmed by 7 bases and V by 2 bases; bases with no gene match: 10. The length of the CDR3 is 17 residues. CDR1 and CDR2 (germline): SGDLS, YYNGEE. The CDR3 sequence: CASSVGNPGQGANEQFF. CDR3 in DNA: TGTGCCAGCAGCGTGGGGAATCCGGGACAGGGGGCTAATGAGCAGTTCTTC. The complete variable domain, with remaining parts taken from reference TRBV9 and TRBJ2-1, reads DSGVTQTPKHLITATGQRVTLRCSPRSGDLSVYWYQQSLDQGLQFLIQYYNGEERAKGNILERFSAQQFPDLHSELNLSSLELGDSALYFCASSVGNPGQGANEQFFGPGTRLTVL.

This clonotype was picked up a small number of times. CDR3 sequence: CSARDPTGAGGQFF. CDR3 in DNA: TGCAGTGCTAGAGATCCGACAGGGGCGGGAGGGCAGTTCTTC. The chain recombines TRBV20-1 with TRBJ2-1; D tentatively reads TRBD1 or TRBD2 (8 bases each). Germline V CDR1 and CDR2: DFQATT, SNEGSKA (reference sequence). V was trimmed by 0 bases and J by 12 bases, leaving 18 bases between them. The CDR3 loop spans 14 amino acids.

This clonotype was detected many times. This chain connects TRBV20-1 to TRBJ2-7; D ambiguous. V lost 6 bases to trimming and J lost 3 bases, with 21 bases between them. The CDR3 contains 15 residues. Germline loops: CDR1 DFQATT, CDR2 SNEGSKA (reference sequence). The CDR3 region is CSALPPAEGFYEQYF. The CDR3, as DNA: TGCAGTGCCCTACCCCCCGCCGAAGGGTTCTACGAGCAGTACTTC.

V usage is TRBV19 and J usage is TRBJ2-7; 8 bases are shared with TRBD2. Germline assignment: CDR1 LNHDA and CDR2 SQIVND (reference sequence). Trimming removed 0 bases from V and 0 bases from J; junction bases left unmatched: 7. The CDR3 is 17 amino acids. This CDR3 is CASSIEGGLAYSYEQYF. The CDR3 bases are TGTGCCAGTAGTATAGAAGGCGGACTAGCCTACTCCTACGAGCAGTACTTC.

As concerns this clonotype: One junction end does not reproduce the germline sequence, and a read error may be involved. The V call is TRBV29-1, the J call TRBJ1-5; 8 bases map to TRBD1. The CDR3 has 13 residues. Germline assignment: CDR1 SQVTM and CDR2 ANQGSEA. The CDR3, as DNA: TGCAGCGCGAGCGACAGGGGAAATCAGCCCCGGCATTTT. This translates into CSASDRGNQPRHF.

The chain recombines TRBV4-1 with TRBJ2-4, with 7 positions matching TRBD1. The DNA end is more similar to TRBJ2-5, so the J call may be wrong. This CDR3 is built from 16 residues. Germline V CDR1 and CDR2: MGHRA, YSYEKL. CDR3 DNA sequence: TGCGCCAGCAGCCATCCTACAGGGGCCGTCCGGGAGACCCAGTACTTC. Translation gives CASSHPTGAVRETQYF.